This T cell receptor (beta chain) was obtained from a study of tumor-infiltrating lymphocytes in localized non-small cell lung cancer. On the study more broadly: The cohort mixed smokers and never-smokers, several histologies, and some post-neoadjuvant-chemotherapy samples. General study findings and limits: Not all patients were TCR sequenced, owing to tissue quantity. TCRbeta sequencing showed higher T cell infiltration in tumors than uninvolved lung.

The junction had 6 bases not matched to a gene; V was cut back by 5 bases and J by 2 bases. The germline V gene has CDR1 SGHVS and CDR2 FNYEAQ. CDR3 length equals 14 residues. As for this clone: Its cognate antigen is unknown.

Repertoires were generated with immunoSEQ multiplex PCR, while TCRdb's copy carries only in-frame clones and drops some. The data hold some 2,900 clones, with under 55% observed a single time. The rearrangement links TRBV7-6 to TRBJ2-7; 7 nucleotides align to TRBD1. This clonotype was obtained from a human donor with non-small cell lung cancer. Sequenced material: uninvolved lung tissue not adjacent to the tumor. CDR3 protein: CASSTDQGAYEQYV. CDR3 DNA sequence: TGTGCCAGCAGCACGGACCAGGGGGCCTACGAGCAGTACGTC.